This T cell receptor (beta chain) emerged from a study of regulatory T cells in long-lasting Graves disease (dated by TCRdb to the early 2020s). As for the study more broadly: Persistent Graves' disease meant more than 5 years of antithyroid drug treatment with TSH receptor autoantibodies that stayed positive. Persistent Graves' disease patients were compared with newly diagnosed Graves' disease patients by peripheral blood TCR sequencing and RNA sequencing. The study took place in China and was registered as a clinical trial. TCR sequencing covered some 13 persistent and roughly 20 newly diagnosed Graves' disease patients, around 33 samples in total. On average, persistent Graves' disease patients in the clinical cohort had been on antithyroid drugs for about 10 years.

Concerning this clonotype itself: Its antigen is not yet known. Base qualities were left out, and no much larger clone turns up one base away.

Summary of the overall study and its limitations: Persistent Graves' disease patients showed lower TCR Shannon entropy and fewer highly expanded clones than newly diagnosed patients, suggesting clonal expansion. Persistent disease showed preferential use of TRBV28, TRBJ1-2 and TRBJ2-5, whereas newly diagnosed disease favored TRBV20-1 and TRBJ2-1. Sequencing and analysis were limited to the TCR beta chain. Patients with persistent disease shared more public clonotypes (about 2,900) than newly diagnosed patients did (more than 900). As a limitation, the authors acknowledged that the small sample size may reduce accuracy. Only peripheral blood was studied, because thyroid tissue, the primary lesion, was inaccessible.

Library creation used multiplex PCR. Sequenced on an Illumina HiSeq 4000. To build TCR beta libraries, CDR3 regions were amplified by Arm-PCR using iRepertoire HTBI primers. Gel purification was performed on PCR products prior to sequencing. Turning to the authors' computational methods: Gene usage analysis of CDR3 amino acid clonotypes used the 60 to 80 TRBV and approximately 13 TRBJ segments found across samples. COPE and FqMerger were used to merge filtered high-quality paired reads into contigs. Contigs were aligned with BLAST to IMGT TRBV, TRBD and TRBJ reference genes, and CDR3 was defined per IMGT. Highly expanded clones were defined as clonotypes with a frequency above 0.1%. Shannon entropy was used to measure repertoire diversity, and the Gini coefficient was used to measure V-J evenness. A clonotype found in more than one individual was treated as public. TCRdb reanalyzed the raw reads on its own, using fastp at Q25 for trimming and MiXCR for clone calling, and kept in-frame beta chains. Entries are consolidated by CDR3 protein sequence, retaining the most common genes and DNA. TCRdb, not the authors, supplied the V and J calls. The sample table lists about 430,000 distinct CDR3 sequences, 21% of them with a count of one. The top ten clones comprise around an eighth of the sample.

The time point label for this specimen denotes: persistent/refractory GD, antithyroid drugs over 5 years with positive TRAb. For both TCR sequencing and RNA sequencing, RNA was extracted from PBMCs in TRIzol. The diagnosis of Graves' disease followed American Thyroid Association guidelines. Recruitment of patients was carried out at an endocrinology department in Xi'an, China. Each patient gave about 9.1 milliliters of peripheral blood, collected in an EDTA anticoagulant tube. Ficoll Paque Plus density gradient separation was used to isolate PBMCs, and no additional T cell sorting was done. An Agilent 2100 Bioanalyzer and agarose gel were used to check RNA quality, and a NanoDrop 2000 was used to measure RNA concentration. Including the terminal cysteine and phenylalanine, the CDR3 comprises 16 residues. Left in the record is the CDR3 DNA by itself, 48 bases read in frame from the first base. For this chain, trimming is 9 bases at the V end and 5 bases at the J end, and the number of junction bases without a gene match is 14. Reading the germline V gene gives CDR1 MNHEY and CDR2 SVGEGT.

This receptor was identified in a female donor with Graves disease. The sample here was peripheral blood mononuclear cells (PBMCs), taken when the disease was refractory, from a patient treated with antithyroid drugs. This chain is built from TRBV6-2 or TRBV6-3 and TRBJ2-2; 8 of the junction bases match TRBD2. The CDR3 region reads CASRPGLVVRTGELFF. In nucleotide form, the sequence is TGTGCCAGTAGGCCGGGACTAGTCGTAAGGACCGGGGAGCTGTTTTTT.